One sample yielded the 18 T cell receptor beta chains listed below, sequenced in a study of blood T cell repertoires in COVID-19. Clones were sequenced by immunoSEQ multiplex PCR, and TCRdb holds only the in-frame ones, with some missing. The repertoire consists of 40,000 or so clones, with 80% to 90% occurring once and the leading ten covering roughly 7.6%. The specimen sequenced was peripheral blood. Source of these receptors: a man between 60 and 75 years old with active COVID-19.

The chain couples TRBV11-2 to TRBJ2-1, with D possibly matching TRBD2 (6 bases). Per the germline V gene, CDR1 is SGHAT and CDR2 is FQNNGV. This CDR3 has 16 amino acids. V was clipped by 0 bases and J by 3 bases, with 12 bases between them. CDR3 in DNA: TGTGCCAGCAGCTTAGATTCTAGCGCGAACTACAATGAGCAGTTCTTC. Translated: CASSLDSSANYNEQFF.

The V and J genes are TRBV6-6 and TRBJ1-2, with 11 bases lining up with TRBD1. This CDR3 spans 14 amino acids. The germline V gene has CDR1 MNHNY and CDR2 SVGAGI (reference sequence). V lost 11 bases and J lost 3; bases outside the gene matches: 8. The CDR3 region is CAAWTGGGHYGYTF. Here the CDR3 DNA reads TGTGCCGCATGGACAGGGGGCGGTCACTATGGCTACACCTTC.

This clone has more than one count but fewer than ten. The DNA of the CDR3 is TGTGCCAGCAGTGAAACCAGGGAGGGCAATCAGCCCCAGCATTTT. Translated, it gives CASSETREGNQPQHF. J is TRBJ1-5 and V is TRBV6-1, with a weak D call TRBD1 (5 bases). There are 15 residues in the CDR3. V was pared by 2 bases and J by 2 bases, with 10 bases between. CDR1 is MNHNS, CDR2 SASEGT, per germline.

This sequence joins TRBV19 and TRBJ1-3; 7 bases line up with TRBD1. After removal of 8 bases from V and 2 bases from J, the junction contained 3 bases not matched to a gene. This CDR3 comprises 13 residues. Germline V gives CDR1 LNHDA, CDR2 SQIVND (reference sequence). The CDR3 DNA reads TGTGCCAGTGGAACAGGGGCTGGAAACACCATATATTTT. Its protein is CASGTGAGNTIYF. Looking up the rest from reference TRBV19 and TRBJ1-3 gives the full variable domain: DGGITQSPKYLFRKEGQNVTLSCEQNLNHDAMYWYRQDPGQGLRLIYYSQIVNDFQKGDIAEGYSVSREKKESFPLTVTSAQKNPTAFYLCASGTGAGNTIYFGEGSWLTVV.

The V and J genes are TRBV4-3 and TRBJ2-1, with D maybe TRBD2 (5 bases). V dropped 1 base and J dropped 0 bases, with 16 bases sitting between them. Germline lookup yields CDR1 LGHNA and CDR2 YSLEER. This CDR3 contains 18 residues. This CDR3 is CASSQGESGVSSYNEQFF. The CDR3 DNA sequence: TGCGCCAGCAGCCAAGGGGAATCCGGGGTCAGCTCCTACAATGAGCAGTTCTTC.

This clone was detected once. This sequence joins TRBV5-5 and TRBJ2-5; no clear D gene. Trimming took off 2 bases at V and 1 base at J, with 6 bases between the two ends. In germline, CDR1 is SGHKS, CDR2 YYEKEE (reference sequence). The CDR3 loop spans 13 amino acids. The CDR3 sequence: CASSFPSQETQYF. CDR3 bases: TGTGCCAGCAGCTTTCCCAGCCAAGAGACCCAGTACTTC.

The chain recombines TRBV7-9 with TRBJ1-4; a weak D match, TRBD1 (6 bases). The CDR3 has 14 residues. The V gene lost 5 bases and the J gene lost 4 bases, with 11 bases spanning the gap. Germline V lookup: CDR1 SEHNR, CDR2 FQNEAQ (reference sequence). This chain's CDR3 is CASSQGQNNEKLFF. CDR3 nucleotides: TGTGCCAGCAGCCAAGGACAGAATAATGAAAAACTGTTTTTT.

The rearrangement joins TRBV27 to TRBJ2-7, with 8 bases fitting TRBD2. V lost 8 bases and J lost 3; bases outside the gene matches: 6. From germline, CDR1 is MNHEY and CDR2 SMNVEV (reference sequence). The CDR3 is 13 residues long. The CDR3 nucleotides are TGTGCCAGCCGACGCGGGGGGCTCTACGAGCAGTACTTC. Translated: CASRRGGLYEQYF.

This chain uses TRBV5-1 with TRBJ2-1; 10 nucleotides line up with TRBD2. CDR1 SGHRS and CDR2 YFSETQ come from the germline V gene. Unmatched junction bases numbered 7, after V lost 0 bases and J lost 7 bases. The CDR3 sequence is 16 residues long. The CDR3 bases are TGCGCCAGCAGCTTGGGCTCTAGCGGGAGTATGAATGAGCAGTTCTTC. Translation: CASSLGSSGSMNEQFF.

The chain joins TRBV11-3 to TRBJ2-5; 8 bases agree with TRBD1. V was pared by 7 bases and J by 3 bases, with 16 bases of the junction left unmatched. The CDR3 sequence is 17 residues long. Germline CDR1 and CDR2: SGHNT and YENEEA. The DNA of the CDR3 is TGTGCCAGCACCATGGGGACGACAGGACAGGGAGAAGAGACCCAGTACTTC. Translating it yields CASTMGTTGQGEETQYF.

The gene calls are TRBV19 and TRBJ2-3; TRBD2 agrees at 7 bases. This CDR3 region has 15 residues. From germline, CDR1 is LNHDA and CDR2 SQIVND (reference sequence). With 6 bases clipped from V and 2 bases from J, the junction kept 8 bases outside the gene matches. The CDR3 sequence is CASRGVAGITDTQYF. The DNA for the CDR3 is TGTGCCAGTAGGGGGGTAGCGGGTATCACAGATACGCAGTATTTT.

V usage is TRBV7-9 and J usage is TRBJ1-4; weak D call: TRBD1 (5 bases). This CDR3 region has 13 residues. Trimming shortened V by 0 bases and J by 6 bases, and 5 bases separated the two germline ends. CDR1 is SEHNR, CDR2 FQNEAQ, per germline (reference sequence). Here the CDR3 reads CASSLAQDEKLFF. The CDR3 nucleotides read TGTGCCAGCAGCTTAGCACAGGATGAAAAACTGTTTTTT. Together with reference TRBV7-9 and TRBJ1-4, the CDR3 gives the full variable domain: DTGVSQNPRHKITKRGQNVTFRCDPISEHNRLYWYRQTLGQGPEFLTYFQNEAQLEKSRLLSDRFSAERPKGSFSTLEIQRTEQGDSAMYLCASSLAQDEKLFFGSGTQLSVL.

This sequence joins TRBV18 and TRBJ1-6; D remains ambiguous. The CDR3 runs to 13 residues. Trimming stripped 3 bases from V and 8 bases from J, with 8 bases between. Germline V gives CDR1 KGHSH, CDR2 LQKENI. CDR3 DNA: TGTGCCAGCTCACCTGTAGTTGATTCACCCCTCCACTTT. It translates to CASSPVVDSPLHF.

This clone has a single count. The chain couples TRBV4-2 to TRBJ2-7, with a tentative D call TRBD2 (5 bases). V shed 0 bases and J shed 7 bases, with 16 bases lying between them. Per germline, CDR1 LGHNA and CDR2 YNFKEQ. This CDR3 region has 15 residues. CDR3 in DNA: TGTGCCAGCAGCCAAGAAATTCGCACAACGGGAGAGCAGTACTTC. Translating gives CASSQEIRTTGEQYF.

The chain joins TRBV19 to TRBJ2-1; 8 bases align to TRBD2. Germline values: CDR1 LNHDA, CDR2 SQIVND (reference sequence). With V trimmed by 5 bases and J by 3 bases, 12 bases remained unmatched. CDR3 length: 17 residues. For the CDR3, the DNA is TGTGCCAGTAGTGTTACTAGCGGTAGAGAGGACTACAATGAGCAGTTCTTC. It codes for CASSVTSGREDYNEQFF.

The rearrangement links TRBV11-2 to TRBJ2-7; 11 bases are shared with TRBD2. V lost 1 base, J lost 2 bases, and 1 base stayed unmatched. Germline CDR1 reads SGHAT; CDR2 reads FQNNGV. The CDR3 length is 15 residues. CDR3 DNA sequence: TGTGCCAGCAGCTTAGGTAGCGGGAGGGCCTACGAGCAGTACTTC. Protein sequence: CASSLGSGRAYEQYF.

The J gene is TRBJ2-3, the V gene TRBV10-3; possibly TRBD2 for D (6 bases). Trimming pared 7 bases from V and 0 bases from J, leaving 17 bases between. Germline V lookup: CDR1 ENHRY, CDR2 SYGVKD. The CDR3 length is 16 residues. In DNA form, the CDR3 reads TGTGCCATCACCCCCCAAGCGGGCCTTAGCACAGATACGCAGTATTTT. It encodes CAITPQAGLSTDTQYF.

V usage is TRBV19 and J usage is TRBJ2-6, with a possible D match to TRBD1 (6 bases). V lost 10 bases, J lost 2 bases, and 12 bases lay in between. CDR3 length equals 14 residues. Germline V gene sequence: CDR1 LNHDA, CDR2 SQIVND (reference sequence). The CDR3 loop reads CATNRVAGANVLTF. Here the CDR3 DNA reads TGTGCCACCAACAGGGTAGCTGGGGCCAACGTCCTGACTTTC.